This paragraph reports one T cell receptor beta chain. As yet, its antigen is unknown. CDR1 and CDR2 from the germline V gene are ENHRY and SYGVKD. CDR3 length equals 14 residues. Trimming cost V 0 bases and J 6 bases, with 12 bases left between them. This entry comes from a study of T cell repertoires in cytomegalovirus infection. In the study overall: Alongside well-studied HLA-B-restricted CMV epitopes, recently identified HLA-C-restricted CMV epitopes were also used. CMV infection and matching HLA type were both indicated by public TCR beta signatures.

TCRdb re-analysed the reads in MiXCR, keeping a single row per CDR3 protein. The top ten hold about 14% of the sample, which has hundreds of thousands of distinct CDR3 sequences, around a third seen once. The chain combines TRBV10-3 with TRBJ2-7; weak D call: TRBD2 (5 bases). Sample: cultured CD8+ T cells from PBMCs, taken from culture after CMV antigen stimulation. The origin of this receptor is a human donor in good health (CMV status not recorded). Some clones in this sample may be carry-over from other donors' samples. In DNA, the CDR3 is TGTGCCATCAGTGAGTCACACGGGGTCGCCGAGCAGTACTTC. Residues: CAISESHGVAEQYF.